The present entry profiles one T cell receptor (beta chain) with its context. Its antigen is unknown. The sample belongs to a study of radiotherapy plus CTLA-4 blockade in lung cancer. The overall study: Objective responses were observed in 15% to 20% of patients, and disease control was achieved by about 30%. Findings of the study overall: How blood T cell clones changed early, along with interferon-beta, reportedly forecast response best.

Trimming removed 8 bases from V and 8 bases from J; junction bases left unmatched: 2. CDR3 length: 10 residues. Germline CDR1 reads MGHDK; CDR2 reads SYGVNS. Clones were read by immunoSEQ multiplex PCR, and TCRdb kept only the in-frame ones, dropping some. The repertoire has approximately 80,000 clones, roughly 79% of them found once; the top ten carry about 20%. The chain employs TRBV25-1 and TRBJ1-2; 7 bases agree with TRBD1. The sequence was collected from a human donor with non-small cell lung cancer whose response to radiotherapy plus ipilimumab could not be evaluated. Some clones in this sample may be carry-over from other donors' samples. Sequences were derived from peripheral blood, sampled from a patient treated with radiotherapy plus ipilimumab. CDR3 nucleotide sequence: TGTGCCAGCCAGGGGGGCGGCTACACCTTC. Encoded protein: CASQGGGYTF.